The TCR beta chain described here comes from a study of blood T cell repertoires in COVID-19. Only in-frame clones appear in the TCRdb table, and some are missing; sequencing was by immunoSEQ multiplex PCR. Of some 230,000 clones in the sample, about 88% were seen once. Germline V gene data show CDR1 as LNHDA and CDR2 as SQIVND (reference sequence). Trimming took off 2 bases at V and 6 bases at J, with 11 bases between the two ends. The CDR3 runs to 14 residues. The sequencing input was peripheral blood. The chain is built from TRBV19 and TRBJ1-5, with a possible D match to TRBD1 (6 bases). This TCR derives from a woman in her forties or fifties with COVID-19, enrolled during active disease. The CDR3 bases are TGTGCCAGTAGTATATACGGGGGGCCTCAGCCCCAGCATTTT. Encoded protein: CASSIYGGPQPQHF.